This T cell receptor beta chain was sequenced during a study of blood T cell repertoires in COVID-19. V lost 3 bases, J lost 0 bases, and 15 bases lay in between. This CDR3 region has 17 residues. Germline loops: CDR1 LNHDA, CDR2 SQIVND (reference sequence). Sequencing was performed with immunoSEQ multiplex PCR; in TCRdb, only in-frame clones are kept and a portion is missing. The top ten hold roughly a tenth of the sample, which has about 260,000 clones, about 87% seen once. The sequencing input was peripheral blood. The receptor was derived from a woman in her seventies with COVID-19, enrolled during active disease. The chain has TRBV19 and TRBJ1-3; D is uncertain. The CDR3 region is CASSIPGSASSGNTIYF. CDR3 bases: TGTGCCAGTAGTATCCCAGGTTCAGCAAGCTCTGGAAACACCATATATTTT.